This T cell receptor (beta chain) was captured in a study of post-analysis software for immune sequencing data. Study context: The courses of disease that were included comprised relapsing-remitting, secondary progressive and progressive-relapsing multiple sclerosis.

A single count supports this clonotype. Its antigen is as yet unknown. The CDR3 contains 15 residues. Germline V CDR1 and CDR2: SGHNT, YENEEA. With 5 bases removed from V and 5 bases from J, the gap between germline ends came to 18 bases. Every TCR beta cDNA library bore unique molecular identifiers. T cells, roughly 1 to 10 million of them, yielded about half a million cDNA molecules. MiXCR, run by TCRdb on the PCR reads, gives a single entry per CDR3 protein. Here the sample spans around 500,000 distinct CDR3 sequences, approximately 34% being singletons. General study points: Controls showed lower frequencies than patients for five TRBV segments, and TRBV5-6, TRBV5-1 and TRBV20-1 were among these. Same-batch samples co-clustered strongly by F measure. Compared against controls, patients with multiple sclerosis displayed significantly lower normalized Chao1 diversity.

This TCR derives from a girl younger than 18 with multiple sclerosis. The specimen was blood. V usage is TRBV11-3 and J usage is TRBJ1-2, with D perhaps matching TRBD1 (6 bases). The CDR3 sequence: CASSPGGGNLYGYTF. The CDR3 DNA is TGTGCCAGCAGCCCGGGGGGCGGAAATCTATATGGCTACACCTTC.